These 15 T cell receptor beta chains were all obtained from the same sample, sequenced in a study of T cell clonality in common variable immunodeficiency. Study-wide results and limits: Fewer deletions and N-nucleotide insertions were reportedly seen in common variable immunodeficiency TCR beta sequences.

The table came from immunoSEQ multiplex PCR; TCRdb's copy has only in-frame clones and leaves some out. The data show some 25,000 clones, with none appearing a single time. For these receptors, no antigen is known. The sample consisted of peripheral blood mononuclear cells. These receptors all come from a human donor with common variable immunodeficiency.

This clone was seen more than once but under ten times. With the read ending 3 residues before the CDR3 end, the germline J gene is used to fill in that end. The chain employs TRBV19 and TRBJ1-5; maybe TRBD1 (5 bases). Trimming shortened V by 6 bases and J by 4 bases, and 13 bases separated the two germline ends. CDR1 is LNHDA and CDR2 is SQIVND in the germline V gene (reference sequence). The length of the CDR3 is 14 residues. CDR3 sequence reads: CASRESRGNQPQHF. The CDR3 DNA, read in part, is TGTGCCAGTAGAGAATCTAGGGGAAATCAGCCC.

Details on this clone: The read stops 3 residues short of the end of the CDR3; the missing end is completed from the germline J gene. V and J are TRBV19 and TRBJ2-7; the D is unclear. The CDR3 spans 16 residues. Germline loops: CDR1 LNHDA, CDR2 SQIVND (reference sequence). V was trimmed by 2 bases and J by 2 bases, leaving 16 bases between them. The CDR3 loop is CASSINKGAHPYEQYF. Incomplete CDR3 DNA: TGTGCCAGTAGTATAAATAAGGGCGCCCACCCCTACGAG.

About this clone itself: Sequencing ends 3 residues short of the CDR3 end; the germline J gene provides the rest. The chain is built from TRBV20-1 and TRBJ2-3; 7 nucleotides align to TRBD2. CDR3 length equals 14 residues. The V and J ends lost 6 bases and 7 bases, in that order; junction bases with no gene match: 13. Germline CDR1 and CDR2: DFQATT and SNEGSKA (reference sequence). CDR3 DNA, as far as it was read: TGCAGTGCGGGATTGGCGGGAGTTTCCTATACG. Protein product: CSAGLAGVSYT. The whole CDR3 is CSAGLAGVSYTQYF.

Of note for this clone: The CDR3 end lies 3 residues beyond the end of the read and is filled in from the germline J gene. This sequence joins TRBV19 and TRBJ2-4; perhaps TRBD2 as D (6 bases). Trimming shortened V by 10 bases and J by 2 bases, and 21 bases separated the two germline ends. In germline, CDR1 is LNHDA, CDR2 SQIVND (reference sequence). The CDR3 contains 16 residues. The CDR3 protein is CANRDSSFNSKNIQYF. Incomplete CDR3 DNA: TGTGCCAACCGGGACTCCTCATTTAATTCCAAAAACATT.

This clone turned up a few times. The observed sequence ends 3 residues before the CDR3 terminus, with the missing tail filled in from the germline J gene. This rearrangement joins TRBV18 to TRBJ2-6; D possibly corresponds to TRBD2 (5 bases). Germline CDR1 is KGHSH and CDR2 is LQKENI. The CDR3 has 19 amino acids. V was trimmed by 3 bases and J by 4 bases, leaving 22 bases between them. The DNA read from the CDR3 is TGTGCCAGCTCACCCAATCTCGGGGTTTTATTCTCCGGGGCCAACGTC. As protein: CASSPNLGVLFSGANV. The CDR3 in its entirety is CASSPNLGVLFSGANVLTF.

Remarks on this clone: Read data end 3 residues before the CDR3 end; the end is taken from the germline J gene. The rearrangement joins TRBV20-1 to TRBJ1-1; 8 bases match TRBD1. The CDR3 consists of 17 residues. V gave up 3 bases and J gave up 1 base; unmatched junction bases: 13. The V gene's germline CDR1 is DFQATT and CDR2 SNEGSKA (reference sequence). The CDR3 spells CSASGAGGSLANTEAFF. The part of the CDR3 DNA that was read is TGCAGTGCTAGTGGGGCAGGGGGCTCGCTCGCGAACACTGAA.

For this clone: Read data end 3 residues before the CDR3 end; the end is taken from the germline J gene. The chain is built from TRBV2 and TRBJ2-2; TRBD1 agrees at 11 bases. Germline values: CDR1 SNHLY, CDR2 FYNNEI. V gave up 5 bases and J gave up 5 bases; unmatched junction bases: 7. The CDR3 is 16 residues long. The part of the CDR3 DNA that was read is TGTGCCAGCAGTAACGGACAGGGGGCTAGGACCGGGGAG. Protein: CASSNGQGARTGE. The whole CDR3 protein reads CASSNGQGARTGELFF.

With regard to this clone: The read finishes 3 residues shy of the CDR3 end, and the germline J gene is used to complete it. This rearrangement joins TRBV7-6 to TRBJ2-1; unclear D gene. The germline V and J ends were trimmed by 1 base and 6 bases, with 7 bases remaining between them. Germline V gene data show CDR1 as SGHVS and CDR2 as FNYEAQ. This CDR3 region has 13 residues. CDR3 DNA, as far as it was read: TGTGCCAGCAGCTTAGAGGGTCTCAATGAG. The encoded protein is CASSLEGLNE. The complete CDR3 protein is CASSLEGLNEQFF.

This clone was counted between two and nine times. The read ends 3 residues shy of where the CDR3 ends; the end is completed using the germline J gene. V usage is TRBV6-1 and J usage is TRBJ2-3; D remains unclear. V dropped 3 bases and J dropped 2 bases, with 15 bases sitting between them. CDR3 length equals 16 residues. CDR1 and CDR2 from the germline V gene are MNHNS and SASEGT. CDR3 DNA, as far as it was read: TGTGCCAGCAGTGATGTGTGGCAGGAACTCACAGATACG. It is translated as CASSDVWQELTDT. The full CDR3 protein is CASSDVWQELTDTQYF.

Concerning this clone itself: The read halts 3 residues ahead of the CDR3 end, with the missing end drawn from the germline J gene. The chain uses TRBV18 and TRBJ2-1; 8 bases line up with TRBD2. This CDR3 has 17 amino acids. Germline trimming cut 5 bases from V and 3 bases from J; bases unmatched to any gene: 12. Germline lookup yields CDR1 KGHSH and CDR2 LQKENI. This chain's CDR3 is CASSRERSGRVYNEQFF. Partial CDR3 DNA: TGTGCCAGCTCAAGGGAAAGAAGCGGGAGAGTCTACAATGAG.

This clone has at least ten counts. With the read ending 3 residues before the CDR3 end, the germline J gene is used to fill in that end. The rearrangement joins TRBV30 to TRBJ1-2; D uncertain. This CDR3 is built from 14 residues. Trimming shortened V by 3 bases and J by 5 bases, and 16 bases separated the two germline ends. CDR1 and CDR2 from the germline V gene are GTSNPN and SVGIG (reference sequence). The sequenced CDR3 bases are TGTGCCTGGAGCCACAAGGCGGGCGGGTATGGC. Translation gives CAWSHKAGGYG. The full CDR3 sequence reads CAWSHKAGGYGYTF.

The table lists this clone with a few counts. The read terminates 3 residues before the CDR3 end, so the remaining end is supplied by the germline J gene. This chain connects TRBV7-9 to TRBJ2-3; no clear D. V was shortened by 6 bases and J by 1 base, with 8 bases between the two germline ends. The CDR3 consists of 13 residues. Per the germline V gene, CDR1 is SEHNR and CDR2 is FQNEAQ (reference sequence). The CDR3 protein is CASSLPGTDTQYF. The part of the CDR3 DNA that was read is TGTGCCAGCAGTCTCCCGGGCACAGATACG.

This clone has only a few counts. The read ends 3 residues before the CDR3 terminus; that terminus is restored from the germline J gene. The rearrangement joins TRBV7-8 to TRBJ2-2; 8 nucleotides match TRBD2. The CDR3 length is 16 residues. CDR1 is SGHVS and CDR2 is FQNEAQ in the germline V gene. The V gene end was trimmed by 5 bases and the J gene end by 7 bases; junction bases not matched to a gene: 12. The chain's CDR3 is CASSITSGNNLGELFF. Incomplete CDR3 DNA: TGTGCCAGCAGCATTACTAGCGGCAACAACCTCGGGGAG.

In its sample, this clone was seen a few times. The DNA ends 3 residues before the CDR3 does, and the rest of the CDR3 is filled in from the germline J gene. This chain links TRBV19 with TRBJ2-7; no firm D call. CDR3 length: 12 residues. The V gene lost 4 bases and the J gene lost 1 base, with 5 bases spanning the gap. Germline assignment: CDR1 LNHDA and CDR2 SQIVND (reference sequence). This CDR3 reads CASSTRSYEQYF. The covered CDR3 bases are TGTGCCAGTAGTACCAGGTCCTACGAG.

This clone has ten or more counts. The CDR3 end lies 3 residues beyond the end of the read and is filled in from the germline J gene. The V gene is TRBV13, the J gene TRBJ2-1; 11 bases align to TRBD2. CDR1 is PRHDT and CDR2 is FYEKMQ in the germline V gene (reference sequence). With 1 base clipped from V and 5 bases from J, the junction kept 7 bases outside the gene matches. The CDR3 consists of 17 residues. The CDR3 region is CASSLALGLAGNNEQFF. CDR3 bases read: TGTGCCAGCAGCTTAGCCCTAGGACTAGCGGGCAACAATGAG.